The rows below give T cell receptor beta chains drawn from one sample of a study of T-cell memory formation after mild COVID-19. TCRdb called the 5' RACE reads again in MiXCR, with one record for every CDR3 protein. The data show 400,000 or so distinct CDR3 sequences, over 15% seen once. The sequenced material came from PBMCs or a T cell subset sorted from them (not recorded which). The receptors shown here come from an adult woman who had mild COVID-19 (a few samples of this study predate the infection). Cell type and time point are not known. Both conserved end residues are part of each CDR3. D genes are given only for firm matches. The listing skips clone size in some rows; elsewhere it reads once, few, many or a size class.

clone size,V gene,D gene,J gene,CDR3 DNA,CDR3 protein
few,TRBV4-1,NA,TRBJ2-1,TGCGCCAGCAGCTCCGGACCTTATGAGCAGTTCTTC,CASSSGPYEQFF
few,TRBV7-2,NA,TRBJ2-2,TGTGCCAGCAGCTCCTCGCTAGCGCCCAACACCGGGGAGCTGTTTTTT,CASSSSLAPNTGELFF
few,TRBV15,NA,TRBJ1-5,TGTGCCACCAGCAGAGATAGGGGCCTATATCAGCCCCAGCATTTT,CATSRDRGLYQPQHF
NA,TRBV6-2/TRBV6-3,NA,TRBJ2-1,TGTGCCAGCAGTTACTCAGTCGGGGGTAACAATGAGCAGTTCTTC,CASSYSVGGNNEQFF
few,TRBV7-9,NA,TRBJ2-7,TGTGCCAGCAGCTTAGCCCCAGGGCTAAGCTCCTACGAGCAGTACTTC,CASSLAPGLSSYEQYF
few,TRBV19,NA,TRBJ2-1,TGTGCCAGTAGCCATACGGGGTATGAGCAGTTCTTC,CASSHTGYEQFF
NA,TRBV7-4,NA,TRBJ2-3,TGTGCCAGCAGCCTGGAAAACACAGAGATGCAGTATTTT,CASSLENTEMQYF
few,TRBV4-1,NA,TRBJ1-5,TGCGCCAGCAGCCATCAGGACAGAGGCAATCAGCCCCAGCATTTT,CASSHQDRGNQPQHF
NA,TRBV5-1,NA,TRBJ2-7,TGCGCCAGCAGCTTGGCGGTAGGATCCTACGAGCAGTACTTC,CASSLAVGSYEQYF
NA,TRBV7-9,NA,TRBJ1-1,TGTGCCAGCAGCGTAAACAGGCAGAACACTGAAGCTTTCTTT,CASSVNRQNTEAFF
NA,TRBV5-1,NA,TRBJ2-7,TGCGCCAGCAGCTTGGAGTTCGGGAGAGCCTCCTACGAGCAGTACTTC,CASSLEFGRASYEQYF
NA,TRBV5-1,TRBD2,TRBJ2-7,TGCGCCAGCAGCCCTAGCGGGAGGGCCGAGCAGTACTTC,CASSPSGRAEQYF
NA,TRBV9,NA,TRBJ2-2,TGTGCCAGCAGCGTAGTATCGCAGACGAACACCGGGGAGCTGTTTTTT,CASSVVSQTNTGELFF
NA,TRBV11-2,NA,TRBJ2-3,TGTGCCAGCAGCTTAGATCCCCGTGGCACAGATACGCAGTATTTT,CASSLDPRGTDTQYF
NA,TRBV29-1,NA,TRBJ1-1,TGCAGCGTCCGGGCCGTGAACACTGAAGCTTTCTTT,CSVRAVNTEAFF
NA,TRBV2,NA,TRBJ2-6,TGTGCCAGCAGCAACCCTGGGGCCAACGTCCTGACTTTC,CASSNPGANVLTF
few,TRBV12-3/TRBV12-4,TRBD2,TRBJ2-7,TGTGCCAGCAGTTTAGCAGCGGGAGGGGGCTCCTACGAGCAGTACTTC,CASSLAAGGGSYEQYF
many,TRBV12-3/TRBV12-4,TRBD1,TRBJ1-4,TGTGCCAGCAGTCAGGGGGTAAAAGAAAAACTGTTTTTT,CASSQGVKEKLFF
NA,TRBV3-1,TRBD1,TRBJ1-1,TGTGCCAGCAGCCAAGCTCGGCTGACAGGGCATACTGAAGCTTTCTTT,CASSQARLTGHTEAFF
few,TRBV7-9,NA,TRBJ2-5,TGTGCCAGCAGCGCCGGGCCCGGCGGGGAAGAGACCCAGTACTTC,CASSAGPGGEETQYF
NA,TRBV24-1,NA,TRBJ1-5,TGTGCCACCAGCGGCATGGGATCGGGACGGAATCAGCCCCAGCATTTT,CATSGMGSGRNQPQHF
NA,TRBV2,NA,TRBJ2-2,TGTGCCAGCAGTGAAGTGGACACCGGGGAGCTGTTTTTT,CASSEVDTGELFF
NA,TRBV3-1,NA,TRBJ2-7,TGTGCCAGCAGCCAAGATACCTACGAGCAGTACTTC,CASSQDTYEQYF
NA,TRBV7-9,NA,TRBJ2-1,TGTGCCAGCAGCGAGACATCCTACAATGAGCAGTTCTTC,CASSETSYNEQFF
NA,TRBV29-1,NA,TRBJ2-3,TGCAGCGTTGATACCGGGGATACTAGCACAGATACGCAGTATTTT,CSVDTGDTSTDTQYF
few,TRBV7-3,NA,TRBJ1-6,TGTGCCAGCAGCTTAAACCAAGTTAGCAGGGAGGATTCACCCCTCCACTTT,CASSLNQVSREDSPLHF
few,TRBV5-1,TRBD2,TRBJ2-1,TGCGCCAGCACCGACGGGGGGACCTACAATGAGCAGTTCTTC,CASTDGGTYNEQFF
many,TRBV5-1,NA,TRBJ1-2,TGCGCCAGCAGTGAGCTCGGCGTCGGCTACACCTTC,CASSELGVGYTF
NA,TRBV20-1,TRBD2,TRBJ2-3,TGCAGTGCTAGAACCTACGCAGCGACTAGCGGGAACACAGATACGCAGTATTTT,CSARTYAATSGNTDTQYF
few,TRBV24-1,NA,TRBJ2-2,TGTGCCACTCGCGGAGAAACCGGGGAGCTGTTTTTT,CATRGETGELFF
few,TRBV4-1,NA,TRBJ2-7,TGCGCCAGCAGCCAAGAACTTAGGACGGTCTACGAGCAGTACTTC,CASSQELRTVYEQYF
NA,TRBV6-6,NA,TRBJ2-3,TGTGCCAGCAGTATCCCACCGGGATGGAGCACAGATACGCAGTATTTT,CASSIPPGWSTDTQYF
NA,TRBV7-9,TRBD1,TRBJ2-7,TGTGCCAGCAGCTTATTTATGGGACAGGGGGTCTACGAGCAGTACTTC,CASSLFMGQGVYEQYF
few,TRBV19,TRBD1,TRBJ1-1,TGTGCCAGTAGTACACCCTGGACAGGGGTTGAAGCTTTCTTT,CASSTPWTGVEAFF
few,TRBV24-1,TRBD2,TRBJ2-1,TGTGCCACCAGTGAGGGACTAACCATCTCCCCCTACAATGAGCAGTTCTTC,CATSEGLTISPYNEQFF
many,TRBV20-1,TRBD2,TRBJ2-5,TGCAGTGCTAGTCCCGACCAGCAGCGGGGGGGTACGGAGACCCAGTACTTC,CSASPDQQRGGTETQYF
NA,TRBV12-3/TRBV12-4,NA,TRBJ2-2,TGTGCCAGCAGTTTAGGTCTTAGGGCCGGGGAGCTGTTTTTT,CASSLGLRAGELFF
NA,TRBV24-1,TRBD2,TRBJ2-1,TGTGCCACCAGTGACCCCCGGTTAGCGGGAAGCGGTGAGCAGTTCTTC,CATSDPRLAGSGEQFF
NA,TRBV7-3,NA,TRBJ2-1,TGTGCCAGCAGCTTAATTACGGGGGGCCCCACGAATGAGCAGTTCTTC,CASSLITGGPTNEQFF
few,TRBV12-3/TRBV12-4,NA,TRBJ2-3,TGTGCCAGCAGCATTAAGGGGGGGCCTGGGGATACGCAGTATTTT,CASSIKGGPGDTQYF
few,TRBV7-9,TRBD2,TRBJ2-4,TGTGCCAGCAGCTTAGGCGGGGGGCACGCCAAAAACATTCAGTACTTC,CASSLGGGHAKNIQYF
few,TRBV6-5,TRBD1,TRBJ2-7,TGTGCCAGCAGTAAAACAGGGGGTTTCGACGAGCAGTACTTC,CASSKTGGFDEQYF
NA,TRBV11-2,NA,TRBJ2-7,TGTGCCAGCAGCTTAGATACGGTTGGGGCCGGACCCCACGAGCAGTACTTC,CASSLDTVGAGPHEQYF
few,TRBV20-1,NA,TRBJ1-2,TGCAGTGCAGGCGGTCAGGACCGAATAAACTATGGCTACACCTTC,CSAGGQDRINYGYTF
few,TRBV18,TRBD2,TRBJ2-1,TGTGCCAGCTCAATAGCGGGGGGGCCCAATGAGCAGTTCTTC,CASSIAGGPNEQFF
NA,TRBV28,NA,TRBJ1-5,TGTGCCAGCAGGCAGGGGTGGGGACAGCCCCAGCATTTT,CASRQGWGQPQHF